This TCR beta chain was obtained from a study of blood T cell repertoires in COVID-19. Study at large: Both acute and convalescent COVID-19 samples were obtained from the United States, Italy and Spain.

Original processing methods: Amplification with reference gene primers provided the estimates of nucleated cell counts. This table comes from immunoSEQ multiplex PCR, and its TCRdb copy is limited to in-frame clones, with some not included. That table supplies the V and J calls and clone size; D and trimming were determined from the DNA. There are about 100,000 clones in the sample; more than 85% occur only once, and roughly 5.6% lies in the top ten. The CDR3 runs to 16 residues. Trimming removed 6 bases at V and 3 bases at J, with 15 bases between. Germline V gene sequence: CDR1 MDHEN, CDR2 SYDVKM. Material for sequencing was peripheral blood. The sequence was obtained from a human donor in a cohort sampled during active COVID-19. The chain carries TRBV28 and TRBJ1-6, with a weak D call TRBD1 (6 bases). The CDR3 coding sequence is TGTGCCAGCAGGACAGGACGGCGCCTCTATAATTCACCCCTCCACTTT. As protein: CASRTGRRLYNSPLHF.